One and the same sample provided the 5 T cell receptor beta chains below, sequenced in a study of cytomegalovirus exposure and HLA in healthy donors. The PCR was carried out with 60 Vbeta primers and 13 Jbeta primers. Assay used: immunoSEQ multiplex PCR; TCRdb lists only in-frame clones, some missing. The sample records 120,000 to 150,000 clones, around 79% being singletons. Specimen: PBMCs. The origin of the receptors is a woman in her 40s in good health and CMV-seropositive.

This sequence joins TRBV14 and TRBJ2-5; 9 nucleotides line up with TRBD2. The CDR3 runs 16 residues. Germline trimming cut 0 bases from V and 7 bases from J; bases unmatched to any gene: 9. Germline assignment: CDR1 SGHDN and CDR2 FVKESK. The CDR3 coding sequence is TGTGCCAGCAGCCAAGATGCGGGGGGGACGATAAGGACCCAGTACTTC. Translation gives CASSQDAGGTIRTQYF.

V gene TRBV2 combines with J gene TRBJ1-1, with 10 bases identical to TRBD1. The CDR3 extends over 14 amino acids. V trimming: 4 bases; J trimming: 1 base; junction bases outside the gene matches: 0. Per the germline V gene, CDR1 is SNHLY and CDR2 is FYNNEI. CDR3 amino acids: CASSGQGANTEAFF. CDR3 nucleotides: TGTGCCAGCAGTGGACAGGGGGCGAACACTGAAGCTTTCTTT.

The genes are TRBV10-3 and TRBJ2-2; perhaps TRBD1 as D (6 bases). In germline, CDR1 is ENHRY, CDR2 SYGVKD. The CDR3 totals 15 residues. Between the trimmed V and J ends, which lost 6 bases and 0 bases, there was a span of 11 bases. The CDR3 DNA follows: TGTGCCATCAGCTATACAGGGACGAACACCGGGGAGCTGTTTTTT. This codes for CAISYTGTNTGELFF.

The CDR3 sequence: CASSFGNIQYF. The CDR3 DNA follows: TGTGCCAGCAGTTTCGGAAACATTCAGTACTTC. The chain carries TRBV28 and TRBJ2-4; D gene unclear. V lost 3 bases and J 6 bases, leaving 3 bases between the germline ends. CDR3 length equals 11 residues. Germline V gene sequence: CDR1 MDHEN, CDR2 SYDVKM. The full variable domain, in which reference TRBV28 and TRBJ2-4 provide the parts outside the CDR3, is DVKVTQSSRYLVKRTGEKVFLECVQDMDHENMFWYRQDPGLGLRLIYFSYDVKMKEKGDIPEGYSVSREKKERFSLILESASTNQTSMYLCASSFGNIQYFGAGTRLSVL.

The sample holds a few counts of this clone. J is TRBJ1-1 and V is TRBV6-5; no clear D. The germline gives CDR1 MNHEY, CDR2 SVGAGI. The V and J ends lost 6 bases and 1 base respectively, with 9 bases between them. The CDR3 is 13 residues long. The CDR3 DNA follows: TGTGCCAGCAGGGCTCTAGGGAACACTGAAGCTTTCTTT. Translation: CASRALGNTEAFF.